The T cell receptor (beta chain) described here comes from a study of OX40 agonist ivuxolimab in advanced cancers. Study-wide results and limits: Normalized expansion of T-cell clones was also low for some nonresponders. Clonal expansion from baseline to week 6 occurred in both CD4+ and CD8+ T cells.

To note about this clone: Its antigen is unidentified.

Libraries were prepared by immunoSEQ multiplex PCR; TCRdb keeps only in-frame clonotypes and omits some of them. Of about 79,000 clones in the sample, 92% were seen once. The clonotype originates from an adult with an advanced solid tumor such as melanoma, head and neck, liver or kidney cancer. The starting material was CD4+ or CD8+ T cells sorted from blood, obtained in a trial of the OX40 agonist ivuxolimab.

CDR3 in amino acids: CASSQTGVQTYEQYF. The CDR3 DNA sequence: TGTGCCAGCAGCCAGACAGGGGTTCAGACCTACGAGCAGTACTTC. The chain links TRBV7-6 to TRBJ2-7, with TRBD1 matching 8 bases. The V segment lost 5 bases and the J segment 2 bases; nucleotides outside the gene matches: 8. CDR3 length equals 15 residues. Germline CDR1 reads SGHVS; CDR2 reads FNYEAQ.